Listed here are 29 T cell receptor beta chains from one sample, sequenced in a study of blood T cells in healthy people across ages. Alongside a J-beta primer mix, a sample-barcoded 5' primer served in a second PCR lasting about 7 to 11 cycles. Each CDR3 protein gets one entry after TCRdb re-called the 5' RACE reads with MiXCR. The table includes around 1,500,000 distinct CDR3 sequences, 25% to 30% detected once. Sample: blood. These receptors were collected from a woman between 25 and 40 years old in good health.

About this clonotype: This may be a read error: a much more frequent sequence differs by one nucleotide. The rearrangement uses TRBV2 and TRBJ2-6; the D gene is possibly TRBD1 (5 bases). Germline V gene lookup returns CDR1 SNHLY and CDR2 FYNNEI. This CDR3 region has 15 residues. The CDR3, as DNA: TGTGCCAGCATTTCCCAGGGCTCTGGGGCCAACGTCCGGACTTTC. Its protein is CASISQGSGANVRTF.

This clonotype was picked up many times. The CDR3 region has the DNA TGTGCCAGCAGTGTCACAAAGAGGGATTCACCCCTCCACTTT. This sequence encodes CASSVTKRDSPLHF. The chain uses TRBV2 and TRBJ1-6, with unresolved D. V was shortened by 4 bases and J by 8 bases, with 12 bases between the two germline ends. Germline V gene data show CDR1 as SNHLY and CDR2 as FYNNEI. The CDR3 has 14 residues.

CDR3 coding DNA: TGTGCCAGCAGCCCGCCAGGGGACGGCTACGAGCAGTACTTC. Residues: CASSPPGDGYEQYF. The chain uses TRBV27 and TRBJ2-7; D perhaps matches TRBD1 (6 bases). Germline assignment: CDR1 MNHEY and CDR2 SMNVEV (reference sequence). Between the trimmed V and J ends, which lost 6 bases and 3 bases, there was a span of 15 bases. CDR3 size: 14 residues.

The genes are TRBV12-5 and TRBJ1-4, with 7 nucleotides matching TRBD1. Germline V lookup: CDR1 LGHNT, CDR2 FRNRAP. The CDR3 is made up of 17 amino acids. Unmatched junction bases numbered 13, after V lost 1 base and J lost 8 bases. DNA for the CDR3: TGTGCTAGTGGTTTGGATACCTTAAGACAGGGAGGAGAAAAACTGTTTTTT. Translating gives CASGLDTLRQGGEKLFF.

V usage is TRBV11-2 and J usage is TRBJ1-2; TRBD1 aligns across 9 bases. The V segment lost 3 bases and the J segment 3 bases; nucleotides outside the gene matches: 8. CDR3 length equals 16 residues. Germline V gene sequence: CDR1 SGHAT, CDR2 FQNNGV. Here the CDR3 DNA reads TGTGCCAGCAGCTTTGGAGCACAGGGGGCTGACTATGGCTACACCTTC. This encodes CASSFGAQGADYGYTF.

This clonotype was detected only a few times. The chain carries TRBV12-3 or TRBV12-4 and TRBJ1-1; TRBD1 might be the D (6 bases). This CDR3 has 16 residues. The V and J ends lost 8 bases and 0 bases respectively, with 19 bases between them. This CDR3 reads CASREGGRGLNTEAFF. CDR3 coding DNA: TGTGCCAGCCGAGAGGGGGGTCGGGGACTGAACACTGAAGCTTTCTTT.

About this clonotype itself: A junction boundary mismatches the germline segment, possibly from a read error. J is TRBJ2-3 and V is TRBV4-1, with a possible D match to TRBD2 (6 bases). The V gene's germline CDR1 is MGHRA and CDR2 YSYEKL. The CDR3 has 16 amino acids. CDR3 loop: CAGSQVLGGSTDTQYF. The CDR3 nucleotides read TGCGCCGGCAGCCAAGTTCTCGGGGGTAGTACAGATACGCAGTATTTT.

The rearrangement links TRBV6-2 or TRBV6-3 to TRBJ2-6, with D possibly called TRBD1 or TRBD2 (5 bases each). The CDR3 length is 17 residues. Trimming cost V 2 bases and J 0 bases, with 11 bases left between them. The germline CDR1 and CDR2 sequences are MNHEY and SVGEGT. The DNA for the CDR3 is TGTGCCAGCAGTTACAAGGGACGGCTCTCTGGGGCCAACGTCCTGACTTTC. This codes for CASSYKGRLSGANVLTF.

This clonotype was seen only a few times. This chain uses TRBV28 with TRBJ1-1, with D possibly matching TRBD1 (5 bases). CDR1 is MDHEN and CDR2 is SYDVKM in the germline V gene. The V end was cut by 5 bases, the J end by 4 bases, with 20 bases between. This CDR3 comprises 16 residues. The CDR3 protein is CASSRTGRGRRTEAFF. In DNA, the CDR3 is TGTGCCAGCAGTAGAACGGGACGGGGAAGGCGCACTGAAGCTTTCTTT.

Regarding this clonotype: Germline is not matched at one junction end, which may reflect a read error. The V and J genes are TRBV5-1 and TRBJ2-2; 8 bases line up with TRBD1. Looked up from germline, CDR1 is SGHRS and CDR2 is YFSETQ. The CDR3 runs to 14 residues. CDR3: CASSSGQGPGELFF. In DNA, the CDR3 is TGCGCCAGCAGCTCCGGACAGGGACCCGGGGAGTTGTTTTTT.

This chain uses TRBV12-3 or TRBV12-4 with TRBJ2-3, with D possibly matching TRBD1 (5 bases). The CDR3 has 16 amino acids. The V end lost 3 bases, the J end lost 0 bases, and 13 bases lay between the germline ends. CDR3 in DNA: TGTGCCAGCAGTTTGATACAGGCAACTAGCACAGATACGCAGTATTTT. Encoded protein: CASSLIQATSTDTQYF.

At least ten counts were recorded for this clonotype. The chain employs TRBV16 and TRBJ2-7, with a tentative D call TRBD2 (5 bases). V lost 3 bases, J lost 8 bases, and 14 bases lay in between. The length of the CDR3 is 13 residues. Germline CDR1 and CDR2: KGHSY and FQNENV. The CDR3 loop reads CASSQSLAPKQYF. The CDR3 nucleotides are TGTGCCAGCAGCCAGTCCCTAGCACCCAAGCAGTACTTC.

There are a few counts of this clonotype. V usage is TRBV12-3 or TRBV12-4 and J usage is TRBJ1-5; no reliable D call. V lost 6 bases to trimming and J lost 9 bases, with 12 bases between them. The CDR3 totals 12 residues. CDR3 nucleotides: TGTGCCAGCAGCCCCGATTACTCGCCCCAGCATTTT. Amino acid sequence: CASSPDYSPQHF.

This clonotype has only one observation. Being one base from a much bigger clone, this may be a read error. The CDR3 reads CAISLMASGSETQNF. In DNA form, the CDR3 reads TGTGCCATCAGCCTCATGGCTAGCGGGAGTGAGACCCAGAACTTC. The gene calls are TRBV10-3 and TRBJ2-5, with TRBD2 matching 10 bases. Germline V gene data show CDR1 as ENHRY and CDR2 as SYGVKD. There are 15 residues in the CDR3.

This clonotype occurred a few times. The chain employs TRBV20-1 and TRBJ2-5, with 11 bases lining up with TRBD2. The junction had 4 bases not matched to a gene; V was cut back by 3 bases and J by 1 base. The CDR3 totals 15 residues. Germline V gene data show CDR1 as DFQATT and CDR2 as SNEGSKA (reference sequence). CDR3 nucleotide sequence: TGCAGTGCTAGTCTAGCGGGGGGACCCCAAGAGACCCAGTACTTC. This translates into CSASLAGGPQETQYF.

For this clonotype: Its ends do not fully match the called genes, so a read error is possible. The gene calls are TRBV5-5 and TRBJ2-7, with D possibly TRBD1 on 5 matching bases. This CDR3 has 14 residues. Germline values: CDR1 SGHKS, CDR2 YYEKEE (reference sequence). DNA of the CDR3: TGTGCCAGCGGCTTCGGGCGGACAACCTACGAGCAGTACTTC. It yields the protein CASGFGRTTYEQYF.

V usage is TRBV12-3 or TRBV12-4 and J usage is TRBJ2-7; 7 bases agree with TRBD1. CDR3 length equals 14 residues. J was trimmed by 5 bases and V by 7 bases; bases with no gene match: 11. CDR3 sequence reads: CASNPTGSPHEQYF. CDR3 bases: TGTGCCAGCAATCCGACAGGGTCCCCCCACGAGCAGTACTTC.

The chain recombines TRBV28 with TRBJ2-5, with D perhaps given as TRBD1 or TRBD2 (5 bases each). This CDR3 contains 13 residues. In germline, CDR1 is MDHEN, CDR2 SYDVKM. Deletions cut 8 bases from V and 1 base from J, with 11 bases between. CDR3 nucleotide sequence: TGTGCCAGCGTCCGTGGGGGCCAAGAGACCCAGTACTTC. This encodes CASVRGGQETQYF.

This clonotype was picked up a small number of times. The chain joins TRBV4-2 to TRBJ1-1; no clear D gene. The CDR3 consists of 14 residues. Germline V CDR1 and CDR2: LGHNA, YNFKEQ. The ends were cut back, 0 bases at V and 2 bases at J, with 7 bases in the middle. The DNA for the CDR3 is TGTGCCAGCAGCCAAGACGGGATAAACACTGAAGCTTTCTTT. Encoded protein: CASSQDGINTEAFF.

This clonotype was counted only a few times. V and J are TRBV30 and TRBJ1-5; tentatively, D is TRBD1 (5 bases). Per the germline V gene, CDR1 is GTSNPN and CDR2 is SVGIG (reference sequence). The CDR3 runs to 15 residues. The V end was cut by 2 bases, the J end by 4 bases, with 15 bases between. CDR3 DNA: TGTGCCTGGAGTTGGGGCAGGGTGCCAAATCAGCCCCAGCATTTT. Its translation is CAWSWGRVPNQPQHF.

The chain employs TRBV6-5 and TRBJ2-5, with 8 bases aligning to TRBD1. The J call is in doubt because the DNA end fits TRBJ2-7 better. Germline lookup yields CDR1 MNHEY and CDR2 SVGAGI. The length of the CDR3 is 14 residues. CDR3 region: CASSYQGADDEQYF. CDR3 DNA: TGTGCCAGCAGTTACCAGGGGGCGGATGACGAGCAGTACTTC.

This clonotype was detected a few times. The chain employs TRBV4-1 and TRBJ2-7, with a weak D call TRBD2 (5 bases). The CDR3 is 13 amino acids. Looked up from germline, CDR1 is MGHRA and CDR2 is YSYEKL. The V gene lost 3 bases and the J gene lost 6 bases, with 12 bases spanning the gap. The CDR3 loop reads CASSQREGGEQYF. DNA for the CDR3: TGCGCCAGCAGCCAGAGGGAAGGTGGCGAGCAGTACTTC.

V is TRBV3-1 and J is TRBJ2-5; tentative D call: TRBD2 (6 bases). The assigned J gene may be wrong: the sequence end matches TRBJ2-7 better. The CDR3 length is 12 residues. CDR1 is LGHDT, CDR2 YNNKEL, per germline (reference sequence). The CDR3 nucleotides are TGTGCCTCCGGGGGTTTTCCCTACGAGCAGTACTTC. It is translated as CASGGFPYEQYF.

The rearrangement links TRBV21-1 to TRBJ2-5; TRBD2 is the table's D call, not checked against the DNA. TRBV21-1 is recorded as a pseudogene. CDR3 size: 15 residues. In DNA, the CDR3 is TGTGCCAGCAGCAAAGCGGGAGGGCCAGTGGATGAGCAGTACTTC. Its protein product is CASSKAGGPVDEQYF.

This clonotype showed up many times. V gene TRBV4-3 combines with J gene TRBJ2-1; D is ambiguous. The CDR3 loop spans 13 amino acids. Germline V CDR1 and CDR2: LGHNA, YSLEER. Trimming took 1 base from V and 5 from J, leaving 6 bases between them. This CDR3 reads CASSQGPNNEQFF. CDR3 bases: TGCGCCAGCAGCCAAGGACCGAACAATGAGCAGTTCTTC.

This chain uses TRBV2 with TRBJ2-2; D not certain. V was trimmed by 6 bases and J by 3 bases, leaving 5 bases between them. The germline CDR1 and CDR2 sequences are SNHLY and FYNNEI. The CDR3 totals 12 residues. The DNA of the CDR3 is TGTGCCAGCAGGGTAGACACCGGGGAGCTGTTTTTT. Translated: CASRVDTGELFF.

The chain has TRBV19 and TRBJ2-7, with D tentatively TRBD2 (7 bases). CDR1 and CDR2 from the germline V gene are LNHDA and SQIVND (reference sequence). The CDR3 length is 14 residues. The germline V and J ends were trimmed by 7 bases and 0 bases, with 13 bases remaining between them. This CDR3 is CASKSGGSSYEQYF. CDR3 bases: TGTGCCAGTAAGTCGGGGGGCAGCTCCTACGAGCAGTACTTC.

This clonotype was picked up many times. V is TRBV12-3 or TRBV12-4 and J is TRBJ2-5, with D perhaps matching TRBD1 (6 bases). The V end was cut by 5 bases, the J end by 1 base, with 11 bases between. The CDR3 extends over 14 amino acids. CDR3 in DNA: TGTGCCAGCAGTGGGGGACAACTCCAAGAGACCCAGTACTTC. It is translated as CASSGGQLQETQYF.

Remarks on this clonotype: A much larger clone differs by one base, so this may be a read error. This rearrangement joins TRBV14 to TRBJ2-3; the D is unclear. Germline assignment: CDR1 SGHDN and CDR2 FVKESK. This CDR3 region has 13 residues. Trimming shortened V by 1 base and J by 2 bases, and 4 bases separated the two germline ends. CDR3 sequence: CASSQVATDTQYF. As DNA, the CDR3 is TGTGCCAGCAGCCAAGTCGCCACAGATACGCAGTATTTT.